This T cell receptor (beta chain) originates from a study of blood T cell repertoires in COVID-19. Overall study: Researchers got acute and convalescent COVID-19 samples from the United States, Italy and Spain.

Here immunoSEQ multiplex PCR was the method, and the copy in TCRdb shows in-frame clones only, minus some. Of tens of thousands of clones in the sample, more than 85% were seen once. Material for sequencing was peripheral blood. The source is a human donor in a cohort sampled during active COVID-19.

The CDR3 is CASSLEDSGRLFF. CDR3 bases: TGTGCCAGCAGCCTCGAGGATTCCGGAAGACTGTTTTTT. The V call is TRBV7-9, the J call TRBJ1-4; D gene unclear. The V and J ends lost 5 bases and 13 bases respectively, with 17 bases between them. Germline lookup yields CDR1 SEHNR and CDR2 FQNEAQ (reference sequence). The CDR3 runs to 13 residues.